The entry that follows covers one TCR beta chain sequence. Its antigen is not yet known. These data originate in a study of cytomegalovirus exposure and HLA in healthy donors listed by TCRdb under 2017. Notes on the research overall: An earlier analysis of approximately 640 of the donors reported 250 to 300 Gb of sequence data and 117 million unique TCR beta sequences from around 200 million T cells. About 300 gigabases of sequencing data and roughly 90 million unique TCR sequences were included in an early release covering 550 to 800 HLA-typed donors. Among the roughly 400 genotyped donors, around 79% belonged to the genetic ancestry cluster associated with self-reported Caucasian donors. The study aimed to test whether cataloging public T cell receptors could reveal signatures of past pathogen exposure. The study profiled the T cell repertoires of fewer than 850 subjects by immunosequencing and related them to cytomegalovirus serostatus. Besides the first cohort of approximately 670 subjects, a separate validation cohort made up of some 110 different subjects was used. High-throughput TCR immunosequencing, statistical association of individual TCRs with disease status, and machine learning were combined to predict cytomegalovirus infection status. A later analysis re-analyzed previously published TCR beta repertoires from hundreds of donors and added high-resolution HLA genotyping to study TCR occurrence patterns. The later analysis used no new phenotypic data to find candidate immune exposures, relying instead on TCR beta sequences and their occurrence across donors. An earlier analysis of 450 to 750 of the donors used high-throughput TCR beta sequencing to judge whether each TCR beta V gene segment behaved as functional or pseudogenic. Donor age, sex, ethnicity and CMV serostatus were collected together with the repertoire data. Genome-wide SNP genotypes for about 65% of the roughly 700 donors were used in a later genetic analysis, which treated that subset as a discovery cohort. All discovery cohort repertoires had been generated on a single sequencing platform. Class I and class II HLA loci were covered by the typing at four-digit resolution. The number of typed donors differed by locus: about 620-640 for A, B, C, DRB1 and DQB1; some 500 for DQA1; approximately 600 for DPA1; and some 470 for DPB1. A handful of DR-DQ haplotypes were treated as single units for association and clustering because of strong linkage in the cohort. Across approximately 400 genotyped donors of the cohort, an average of about 200,000 unique TCR beta nucleotide sequences per donor were sequenced, and roughly a sixth of those sequences were non-productive. The paper as a whole reports these results and caveats: In a later analysis, some 17,000 TCR beta sequences were associated with specific HLA alleles at a false discovery rate of 0.05. A total of roughly 160 TCR beta chains were listed by the study as associated with cytomegalovirus. The classifier was reported to diagnose cytomegalovirus status with high specificity and sensitivity in both the original cohort and the validation cohort. According to a later analysis, TCR association rates differed among HLA loci, with DRB1 alleles showing the most associated TCRs and HLA-C alleles showing the fewest. Because HLA typing was missing for some donors at each locus, association tests included only the typed subset. According to a later genetic analysis, donors in an Asian-associated ancestry cluster had fewer N-insertions in productive TCRs than the approximately 700-donor mean. Linkage disequilibrium might explain the correlated functional status among segregating V segments, but an unknown experimental factor could not be excluded. The earlier analysis of approximately 590 of the donors excluded approximately 17 rarely observed V segments, including chromosome 9 orphons, because counts were too low. A cluster of highly shared sequence variants was judged likely to represent a technical artifact of the sequencing pipeline. In a later genetic analysis, a missense DCLRE1C variant was associated with V-gene and J-gene trimming of TCR beta chains, and the association was replicated in an independent cohort. An earlier analysis of around 500 of the donors showed that most TCR beta V segments appeared in productive rearrangements either about 87% or about 30% of the time, which broadly matched IMGT annotations. In vitro tests confirmed that a few of the cytomegalovirus-associated TCR beta chains recognize cytomegalovirus antigens. The authors suggested that the approach could potentially be extended to other disease states and immunological phenotypes. Roughly uniform sequencing depth across donors was assumed in presence/absence analyses, although this assumption may not hold. According to a later analysis, parvovirus B19, influenza, CMV and Epstein-Barr virus appeared linked to several top co-occurrence clusters. The only immune exposure information available for the cohort was CMV serostatus. Only TCR beta chains were sequenced in this cohort, and the absence of alpha or paired-chain data limited detectable features. According to a later analysis, most CMV-associated TCR beta chains appeared to be HLA-restricted, and the HLA associations seemed to be driven largely by CMV exposure. A further reported finding was that TCR beta sequences accurately predicted the HLA-A and HLA-B alleles for most subjects in the first cohort. A later analysis found that HLA-associated TCR beta chains were more clonally expanded and had lower generation probabilities than equally common non-associated chains. Strong co-occurrence of HLA alleles, especially DR and DQ, made assigning TCR associations to individual alleles difficult. While some public TCRs were present in many individuals, most TCR sequences turned up only very rarely across donors.

The cohort consisted of more than 650 healthy bone marrow donors. At the time of sampling, all cohort members were nominally healthy, though unrecorded immune exposures were likely present. The donor was CMV seronegative and belonged to the group of approximately 320 seronegative cohort members. Each donor provided a peripheral blood sample, and peripheral blood mononuclear cells were used for TCR beta sequencing. The Qiagen DNeasy Blood Extraction Kit was used to extract genomic DNA from the blood cell samples. Receptors were amplified or captured by the immunoSEQ multiplex PCR assay. For the multiplex PCR, a mixture combining 60 forward primers for TCR Vbeta segments and 13 reverse primers for TCR Jbeta segments was used. The CDR3 region of rearranged TCR beta genes was amplified from genomic DNA with a multiplex PCR assay. On the Illumina HiSeq System, the amplified TCR beta libraries were sequenced as 87-base-pair reads. The published analysis was carried out like this. A later analysis tallied tens of millions of unique TCR beta chains across the approximately 670 repertoires, and some 10 million of those chains were shared by two or more donors. Raw reads were error-corrected and collapsed into unique sequences with a nearest-neighbor algorithm that merged closely related sequences to remove PCR and sequencing errors. Alignment of CDR3 sequences to IMGT reference sequences was used to assign V, D and J gene segments. Each retained sequence needed at least a six-nucleotide match to both a V gene segment and a J gene segment. A rearrangement counted as productive if the CDR3 had no stop codons and remained in frame with V and J, and every other rearrangement counted as non-productive. Following IMGT convention, CDR3 was defined as the stretch from the second conserved V-encoded cysteine to the conserved J-encoded phenylalanine. In an earlier analysis of roughly 580 of the donors, sequences lacking an unambiguous match to a single V gene segment were excluded. An earlier analysis of over 450 of the donors classified V segments as functional when productive rearrangements were above 56.7% and as segregating when the standard deviation between donors was above 5%. A statistical classification framework was built for diagnosing cytomegalovirus status from the catalog of TCR beta chain sequences. A later analysis assigned V and J genes by comparing TCR nucleotide sequences with IMGT/GENE-DB human TR gene sequences. Using the TCRdist pipeline, a later analysis assigned CDR3 sequences along with most-parsimonious VDJ recombination scenarios. In a later analysis, each TCR beta chain was defined by its CDR3 amino acid sequence together with its V-gene family, and reads lacking a unique V-gene family were excluded. In a later analysis, several hundred highly shared, low-generation-probability nucleotide sequences were removed to address suspected cross-contamination and a sequencing artifact. In a later analysis, a clonal expansion index for each public chain was calculated from normalized within-repertoire ranks of inferred template counts. In a later analysis, generation probabilities were computed with a VDJ recombination model fitted to out-of-frame rearrangements, and the resulting probabilities were checked against IGoR. In a later analysis, TCR-TCR, TCR-HLA and TCR-CMV co-occurrence was scored with hypergeometric tests, and a repertoire-size bias correction was applied to TCR pairs. To estimate false discovery rates, a later analysis permuted the HLA or CMV assignments 20 times. In a later analysis, co-occurring TCRs were grouped using DBSCAN, and TCRdist sequence similarity was added for clustering within HLA-allele-positive subsets. Co-occurrence clustering excluded repertoires with fewer than 30,000 or more than 120,000 public chains, plus five with anomalous nucleotide sharing. TCRdb re-hosts the immuneACCESS table, in-frame sequences only. Its copies lack some clones; in the studies checked, an unresolved V gene accounts for under half of them, and the cause for the rest is not known. For V, J and clone size, that table is used; D and trimming come from the DNA. The table for this sample lists around 150,000 clones. Of the sample, over 1% is held by the ten largest clones.

This sequence originates from a woman between 55 and 75 years old in good health and CMV-seronegative. Sequencing input: PBMCs.

The CDR3 reads CASSFLSSSEAFF. DNA sequence: TGTGCCAGCAGTTTCCTCTCTAGTTCTGAAGCTTTCTTT. The sequence is built from TRBV6-5 and TRBJ1-1; no D segment can be confidently identified. Deletion took 4 bases off V and 6 bases off J, with a span of 12 bases between the germline ends. In the germline V gene, CDR1 corresponds to MNHEY and CDR2 to SVGAGI. The CDR3 has 13 amino acids, counting the end cysteine and phenylalanine. Left in the record is the CDR3 DNA by itself, 39 bases read in frame from the first base.